This is a list of T cell receptor beta chains from one sample in a study of OX40 agonist ivuxolimab in advanced cancers. TCRdb's table, derived via immunoSEQ multiplex PCR, lists solely in-frame clones and lacks some. Of about 53,000 clones listed, more than 70% were seen once; the top ten hold about 1.6%. Material: CD4+ or CD8+ T cells sorted from blood, obtained in a trial of the OX40 agonist ivuxolimab. The receptor source for this set is an adult with an advanced solid tumor such as melanoma, head and neck, liver or kidney cancer. Both conserved end residues are part of each CDR3. The order of the fields is J gene, D gene, V gene, clone size, CDR3 protein, CDR3 DNA. A D gene is named only where the DNA matches it firmly. Clone size, where shown, is once, few, many, or a class for clones that have expanded.

j_call: TRBJ1-1; d_call: TRBD1; v_call: TRBV10-3; clone_size: .; cdr3_aa: CAIGDRGTNTEAFF; cdr3_nt: TGTGCCATCGGAGACAGGGGGACGAACACTGAAGCTTTCTTT
j_call: TRBJ1-2; d_call: .; v_call: TRBV5-5; clone_size: .; cdr3_aa: CASSLGGALNYGYTF; cdr3_nt: TGTGCCAGCAGCTTGGGAGGGGCCCTCAACTATGGCTACACCTTC
j_call: TRBJ2-1; d_call: .; v_call: TRBV4-1; clone_size: .; cdr3_aa: CASSQDPKAARRGNEQFF; cdr3_nt: TGCGCCAGCAGCCAAGATCCCAAAGCGGCCCGAAGGGGGAATGAGCAGTTCTTC
j_call: TRBJ1-5; d_call: .; v_call: TRBV19; clone_size: .; cdr3_aa: CASSIGRGPQPQHF; cdr3_nt: TGTGCCAGTAGTATCGGCAGGGGACCTCAGCCCCAGCATTTT
j_call: TRBJ2-3; d_call: .; v_call: TRBV7-9; clone_size: .; cdr3_aa: CASQAADTQYF; cdr3_nt: TGTGCCAGCCAAGCGGCAGATACGCAGTATTTT
j_call: TRBJ1-1; d_call: .; v_call: TRBV2; clone_size: .; cdr3_aa: CASRDNSNTEAFF; cdr3_nt: TGTGCCAGCAGGGATAATTCTAACACTGAAGCTTTCTTT
j_call: TRBJ1-4; d_call: .; v_call: TRBV10-3; clone_size: .; cdr3_aa: CAPLIVGHSEGNEKLFF; cdr3_nt: TGTGCCCCGCTGATTGTAGGCCATTCTGAAGGAAATGAAAAACTGTTTTTT
j_call: TRBJ1-4; d_call: .; v_call: TRBV5-1; clone_size: .; cdr3_aa: CASSLGGVDEKLFF; cdr3_nt: TGCGCCAGCAGCTTAGGGGGTGTGGATGAAAAACTGTTTTTT
j_call: TRBJ1-5; d_call: TRBD1; v_call: TRBV6-1; clone_size: .; cdr3_aa: CASSDQGDSQPQHF; cdr3_nt: TGTGCCAGCAGTGACCAGGGGGATTCGCAGCCCCAGCATTTT
j_call: TRBJ1-1; d_call: .; v_call: TRBV28; clone_size: .; cdr3_aa: CASPKETKGGTEAFF; cdr3_nt: TGTGCCAGCCCTAAAGAAACAAAGGGGGGGACTGAAGCTTTCTTT
j_call: TRBJ1-4; d_call: TRBD1; v_call: TRBV12-5; clone_size: once; cdr3_aa: CASGTGTLVNEKLFF; cdr3_nt: TGTGCTAGTGGGACAGGGACACTGGTTAATGAAAAACTGTTTTTT
j_call: TRBJ2-2; d_call: TRBD2; v_call: TRBV7-6; clone_size: .; cdr3_aa: CASSLAPLAGAGELFF; cdr3_nt: TGTGCCAGCAGCTTAGCTCCCCTAGCGGGAGCCGGGGAGCTGTTTTTT
j_call: TRBJ1-3; d_call: .; v_call: TRBV12-5; clone_size: .; cdr3_aa: CASGLGRDTIYF; cdr3_nt: TGTGCTAGTGGTTTGGGTAGGGACACCATATATTTT
j_call: TRBJ2-3; d_call: TRBD2; v_call: TRBV6-6; clone_size: .; cdr3_aa: CASSYRASGSSDTQYF; cdr3_nt: TGTGCCAGCAGTTACCGGGCTAGCGGGAGTTCCGATACGCAGTATTTT
j_call: TRBJ1-2; d_call: .; v_call: TRBV5-5; clone_size: .; cdr3_aa: CASSFQGPGGYTF; cdr3_nt: TGTGCCAGCAGCTTCCAGGGGCCTGGTGGCTACACCTTC
j_call: TRBJ1-1; d_call: .; v_call: TRBV5-1; clone_size: .; cdr3_aa: CASSLTVADTEAFF; cdr3_nt: TGCGCCAGCAGCTTGACAGTGGCCGACACTGAAGCTTTCTTT
j_call: TRBJ2-5; d_call: TRBD1; v_call: TRBV29-1; clone_size: .; cdr3_aa: CSVDRDRSQETQYF; cdr3_nt: TGCAGCGTTGACCGGGACAGGTCCCAAGAGACCCAGTACTTC
j_call: TRBJ2-3; d_call: TRBD2; v_call: TRBV2; clone_size: .; cdr3_aa: CASCRGVADTQYF; cdr3_nt: TGTGCCAGCTGCCGGGGGGTGGCAGATACGCAGTATTTT
j_call: TRBJ2-1; d_call: .; v_call: TRBV25-1; clone_size: .; cdr3_aa: CASQRGNEQFF; cdr3_nt: TGTGCCAGCCAGAGGGGGAATGAGCAGTTCTTC
j_call: TRBJ1-2; d_call: TRBD1; v_call: TRBV19; clone_size: few; cdr3_aa: CASSIRQGGYTF; cdr3_nt: TGTGCCAGTAGTATCCGACAGGGCGGCTACACCTTC
j_call: TRBJ2-7; d_call: .; v_call: TRBV19; clone_size: once; cdr3_aa: CASSIRLGDSYEQYF; cdr3_nt: TGTGCCAGTAGTATCAGACTAGGGGATTCCTACGAGCAGTACTTC
j_call: TRBJ2-1; d_call: TRBD2; v_call: TRBV10-2; clone_size: .; cdr3_aa: CASRSGRGNEQFF; cdr3_nt: TGCGCCAGCAGGAGCGGGAGGGGCAATGAGCAGTTCTTC
j_call: TRBJ2-1; d_call: .; v_call: TRBV30; clone_size: .; cdr3_aa: CACPHQEGLYNEQFF; cdr3_nt: TGTGCCTGCCCCCACCAGGAGGGACTTTACAATGAGCAGTTCTTC
j_call: TRBJ2-5; d_call: TRBD2; v_call: TRBV12-5; clone_size: .; cdr3_aa: CASGLASGWGETQYF; cdr3_nt: TGTGCTAGTGGTTTGGCTAGCGGGTGGGGGGAGACCCAGTACTTC
j_call: TRBJ2-7; d_call: TRBD1; v_call: TRBV19; clone_size: once; cdr3_aa: CASSMKGDSNSYEQYF; cdr3_nt: TGTGCCAGTAGTATGAAGGGGGACAGCAATTCCTACGAGCAGTACTTC
j_call: TRBJ1-5; d_call: .; v_call: TRBV9; clone_size: .; cdr3_aa: CASSQSGGDNQPQHF; cdr3_nt: TGTGCCAGCAGCCAAAGTGGGGGGGACAATCAGCCCCAGCATTTT
j_call: TRBJ2-3; d_call: .; v_call: TRBV29-1; clone_size: .; cdr3_aa: CSVGRELDTQYF; cdr3_nt: TGCAGCGTGGGAAGGGAGTTAGATACGCAGTATTTT
j_call: TRBJ2-1; d_call: .; v_call: TRBV5-1; clone_size: .; cdr3_aa: CASSLTGTYNEQFF; cdr3_nt: TGCGCCAGCAGTTTAACAGGGACCTACAATGAGCAGTTCTTC
j_call: TRBJ2-2; d_call: .; v_call: TRBV10-1; clone_size: .; cdr3_aa: CASRGLNTGELFF; cdr3_nt: TGCGCCAGCAGGGGACTGAACACCGGGGAGCTGTTTTTT
j_call: TRBJ2-6; d_call: .; v_call: TRBV19; clone_size: .; cdr3_aa: CASSIRGTGANVLTF; cdr3_nt: TGTGCCAGTAGTATACGGGGAACTGGGGCCAACGTCCTGACTTTC
j_call: TRBJ1-2; d_call: .; v_call: TRBV4-2; clone_size: once; cdr3_aa: CASSRRDLDGYTF; cdr3_nt: TGTGCCAGCAGCCGCAGGGATCTCGATGGCTACACCTTC
j_call: TRBJ2-7; d_call: TRBD2; v_call: TRBV2; clone_size: .; cdr3_aa: CASRALAGFYEQYF; cdr3_nt: TGTGCCAGCAGGGCGCTAGCGGGGTTCTACGAGCAGTACTTC
j_call: TRBJ2-1; d_call: TRBD1; v_call: TRBV6-5; clone_size: .; cdr3_aa: CASSYEDRGEQFF; cdr3_nt: TGTGCCAGCAGTTATGAGGACAGGGGCGAGCAGTTCTTC
j_call: TRBJ1-5; d_call: TRBD1; v_call: TRBV9; clone_size: .; cdr3_aa: CASSGSGTVNQPQHF; cdr3_nt: TGTGCCAGCAGCGGCTCCGGGACAGTCAATCAGCCCCAGCATTTT
j_call: TRBJ2-3; d_call: TRBD2; v_call: TRBV7-6; clone_size: .; cdr3_aa: CASSLRLAGGTSTDTQYF; cdr3_nt: TGTGCCAGCAGCTTAAGGCTAGCGGGGGGAACTAGCACAGATACGCAGTATTTT
j_call: TRBJ1-1; d_call: TRBD1; v_call: TRBV6-5; clone_size: .; cdr3_aa: CASSSGQPNTEAFF; cdr3_nt: TGTGCCAGCAGTTCGGGACAGCCTAACACTGAAGCTTTCTTT
j_call: TRBJ2-2; d_call: .; v_call: TRBV9; clone_size: few; cdr3_aa: CASSPRTGNTGELFF; cdr3_nt: TGTGCCAGCAGCCCCCGGACGGGGAACACCGGGGAGCTGTTTTTT
j_call: TRBJ2-5; d_call: TRBD1; v_call: TRBV11-2; clone_size: .; cdr3_aa: CASSLGQGASKTQYF; cdr3_nt: TGTGCCAGCAGCTTGGGTCAGGGGGCATCAAAGACCCAGTACTTC
j_call: TRBJ1-1; d_call: .; v_call: TRBV5-4; clone_size: .; cdr3_aa: CASSLGQENTEAFF; cdr3_nt: TGTGCCAGCAGCTTGGGACAGGAGAACACTGAAGCTTTCTTT
j_call: TRBJ2-5; d_call: .; v_call: TRBV5-6; clone_size: .; cdr3_aa: CASSGDRETQYF; cdr3_nt: TGTGCCAGCAGCGGGGACCGAGAGACCCAGTACTTC
j_call: TRBJ1-5; d_call: .; v_call: TRBV9; clone_size: .; cdr3_aa: CASSVGPGRGQPQHF; cdr3_nt: TGTGCCAGCAGCGTAGGCCCAGGGAGGGGGCAGCCCCAGCATTTT
j_call: TRBJ2-7; d_call: .; v_call: TRBV2; clone_size: once; cdr3_aa: CASSLVDGGGEQYF; cdr3_nt: TGTGCCAGCAGCTTAGTAGACGGTGGAGGAGAGCAGTACTTC
j_call: TRBJ2-5; d_call: TRBD1; v_call: TRBV4-2; clone_size: .; cdr3_aa: CASSQGQGAWETQYF; cdr3_nt: TGTGCCAGCAGCCAAGGACAGGGGGCTTGGGAGACCCAGTACTTC
j_call: TRBJ2-1; d_call: TRBD2; v_call: TRBV9; clone_size: once; cdr3_aa: CASSVASGGHNEQFF; cdr3_nt: TGTGCCAGCAGCGTAGCTAGCGGGGGGCACAATGAGCAGTTCTTC